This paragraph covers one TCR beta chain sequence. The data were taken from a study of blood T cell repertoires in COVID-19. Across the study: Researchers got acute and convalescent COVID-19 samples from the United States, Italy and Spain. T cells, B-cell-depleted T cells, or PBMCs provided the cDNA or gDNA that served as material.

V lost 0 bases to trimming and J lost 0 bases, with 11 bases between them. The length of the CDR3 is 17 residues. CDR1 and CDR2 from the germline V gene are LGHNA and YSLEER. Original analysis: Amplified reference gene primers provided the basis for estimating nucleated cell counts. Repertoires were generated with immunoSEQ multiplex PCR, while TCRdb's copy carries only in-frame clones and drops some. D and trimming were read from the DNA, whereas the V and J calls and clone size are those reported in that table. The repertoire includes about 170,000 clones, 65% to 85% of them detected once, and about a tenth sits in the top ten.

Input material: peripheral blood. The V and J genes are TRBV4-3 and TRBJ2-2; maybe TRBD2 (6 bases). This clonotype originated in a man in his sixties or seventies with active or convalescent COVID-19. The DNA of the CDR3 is TGCGCCAGCAGCCAAGATGGAGGGACCGCGAACACCGGGGAGCTGTTTTTT. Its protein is CASSQDGGTANTGELFF.